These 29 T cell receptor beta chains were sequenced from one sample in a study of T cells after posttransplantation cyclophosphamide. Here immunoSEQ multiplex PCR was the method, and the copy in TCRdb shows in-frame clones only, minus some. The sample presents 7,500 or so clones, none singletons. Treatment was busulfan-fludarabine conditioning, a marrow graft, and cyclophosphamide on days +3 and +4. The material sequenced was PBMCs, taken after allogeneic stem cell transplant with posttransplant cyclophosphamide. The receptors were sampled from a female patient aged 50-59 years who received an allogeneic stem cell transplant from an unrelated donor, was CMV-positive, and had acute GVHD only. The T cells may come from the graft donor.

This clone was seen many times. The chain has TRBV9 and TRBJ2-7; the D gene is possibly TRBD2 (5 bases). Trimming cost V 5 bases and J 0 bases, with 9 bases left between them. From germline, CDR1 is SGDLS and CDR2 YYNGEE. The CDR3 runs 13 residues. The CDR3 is CASSGGNSYEQYF. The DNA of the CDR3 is TGTGCCAGCAGTGGAGGCAACTCCTACGAGCAGTACTTC.

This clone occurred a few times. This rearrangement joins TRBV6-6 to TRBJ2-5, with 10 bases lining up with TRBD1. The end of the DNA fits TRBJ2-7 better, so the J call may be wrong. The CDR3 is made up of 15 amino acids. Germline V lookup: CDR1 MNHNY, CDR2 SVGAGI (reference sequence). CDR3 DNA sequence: TGTGCCAGCAGTCCCCGACAGGGGGCGGCCTACGAGCAGTACTTC. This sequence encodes CASSPRQGAAYEQYF.

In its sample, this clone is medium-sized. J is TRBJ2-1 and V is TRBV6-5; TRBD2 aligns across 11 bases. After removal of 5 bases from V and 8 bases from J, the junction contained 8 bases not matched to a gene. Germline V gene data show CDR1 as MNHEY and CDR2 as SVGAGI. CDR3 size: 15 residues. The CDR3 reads CASSTIAGGWDEQFF. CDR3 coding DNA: TGTGCCAGCAGTACCATAGCGGGAGGGTGGGATGAGCAGTTCTTC.

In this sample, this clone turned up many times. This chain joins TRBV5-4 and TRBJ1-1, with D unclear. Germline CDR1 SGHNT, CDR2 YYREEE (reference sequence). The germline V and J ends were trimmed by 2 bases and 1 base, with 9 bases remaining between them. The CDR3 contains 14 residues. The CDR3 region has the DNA TGTGCCAGCAGCTTCCCGACGGGGAACACTGAAGCTTTCTTT. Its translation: CASSFPTGNTEAFF.

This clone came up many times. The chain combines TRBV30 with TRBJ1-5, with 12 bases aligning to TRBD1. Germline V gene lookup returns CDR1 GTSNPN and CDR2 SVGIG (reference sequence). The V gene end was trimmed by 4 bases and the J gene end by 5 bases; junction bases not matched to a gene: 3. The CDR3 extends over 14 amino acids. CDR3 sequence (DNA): TGTGCCTGGACCGGGACAGGGGGCGATCAGCCCCAGCATTTT. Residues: CAWTGTGGDQPQHF.

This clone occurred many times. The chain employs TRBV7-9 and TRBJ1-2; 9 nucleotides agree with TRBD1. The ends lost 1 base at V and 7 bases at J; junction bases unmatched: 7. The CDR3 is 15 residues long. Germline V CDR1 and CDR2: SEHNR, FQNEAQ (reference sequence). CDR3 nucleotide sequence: TGTGCCAGCAGCTTAGGCGAACAGGGGGCGAGTGGCTACACCTTC. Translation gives CASSLGEQGASGYTF.

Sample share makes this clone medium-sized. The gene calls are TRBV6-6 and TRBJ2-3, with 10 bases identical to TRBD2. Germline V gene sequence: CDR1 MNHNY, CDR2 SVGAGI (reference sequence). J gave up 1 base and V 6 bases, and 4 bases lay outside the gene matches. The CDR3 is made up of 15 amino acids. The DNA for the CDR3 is TGTGCCAGCAGAAAGGGGACTAGCGGCACAGATACGCAGTATTTT. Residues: CASRKGTSGTDTQYF.

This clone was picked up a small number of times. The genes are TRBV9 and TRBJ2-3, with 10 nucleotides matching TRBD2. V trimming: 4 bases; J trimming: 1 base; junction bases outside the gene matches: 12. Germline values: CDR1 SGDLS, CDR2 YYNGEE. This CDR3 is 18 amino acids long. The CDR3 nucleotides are TGTGCCAGCAGCAGTAGCGGGAGGACCCTCCTCGGCACAGATACGCAGTATTTT. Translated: CASSSSGRTLLGTDTQYF.

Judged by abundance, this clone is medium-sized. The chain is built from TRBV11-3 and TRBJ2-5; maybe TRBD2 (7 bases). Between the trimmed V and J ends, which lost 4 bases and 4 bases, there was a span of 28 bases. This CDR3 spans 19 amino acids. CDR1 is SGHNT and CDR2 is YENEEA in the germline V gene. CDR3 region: CASSSFGPIGPGGRETQYF. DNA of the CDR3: TGTGCCAGCAGCTCGTTTGGCCCAATCGGCCCCGGGGGGCGAGAGACCCAGTACTTC.

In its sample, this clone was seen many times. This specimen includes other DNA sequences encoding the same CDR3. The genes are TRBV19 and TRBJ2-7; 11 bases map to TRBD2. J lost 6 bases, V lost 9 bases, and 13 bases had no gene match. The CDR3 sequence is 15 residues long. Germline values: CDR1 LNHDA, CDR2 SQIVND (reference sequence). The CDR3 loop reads CARTPLAGDVCEQYF. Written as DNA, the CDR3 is TGTGCCAGGACACCACTAGCGGGAGACGTGTGCGAGCAGTACTTC.

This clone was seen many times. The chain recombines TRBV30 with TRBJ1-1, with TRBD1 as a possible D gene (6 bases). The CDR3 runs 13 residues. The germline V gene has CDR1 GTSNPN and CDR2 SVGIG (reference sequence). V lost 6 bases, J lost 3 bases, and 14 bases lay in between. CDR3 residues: CACRYTGYTEAFF. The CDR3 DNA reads TGTGCCTGCAGATACACAGGGTACACTGAAGCTTTCTTT.

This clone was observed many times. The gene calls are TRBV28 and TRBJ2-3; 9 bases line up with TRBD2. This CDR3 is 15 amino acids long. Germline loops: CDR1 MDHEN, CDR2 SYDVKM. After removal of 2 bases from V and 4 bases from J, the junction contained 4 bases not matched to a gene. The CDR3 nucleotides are TGTGCCAGCAGTTTAGCGGGAGGGCCCTCAGATACGCAGTATTTT. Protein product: CASSLAGGPSDTQYF.

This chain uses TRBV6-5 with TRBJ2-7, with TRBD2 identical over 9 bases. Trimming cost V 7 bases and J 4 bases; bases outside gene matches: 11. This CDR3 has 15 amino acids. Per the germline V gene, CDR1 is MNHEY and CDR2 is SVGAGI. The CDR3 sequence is CASTPAGTSLYEQYF. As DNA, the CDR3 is TGTGCCAGCACCCCCGCCGGGACTAGCTTGTACGAGCAGTACTTC.

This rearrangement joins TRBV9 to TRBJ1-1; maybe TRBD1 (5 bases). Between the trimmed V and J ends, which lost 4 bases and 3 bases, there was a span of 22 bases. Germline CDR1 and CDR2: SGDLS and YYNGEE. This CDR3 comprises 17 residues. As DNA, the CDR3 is TGTGCCAGCAGCACCAGTTCTGGGTGGCCCAGGGACACTGAAGCTTTCTTT. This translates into CASSTSSGWPRDTEAFF.

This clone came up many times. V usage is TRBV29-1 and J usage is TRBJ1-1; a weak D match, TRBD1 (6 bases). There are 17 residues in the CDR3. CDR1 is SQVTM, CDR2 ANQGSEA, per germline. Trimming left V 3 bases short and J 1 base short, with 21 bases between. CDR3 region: CSVDGQFTLSRNTEAFF. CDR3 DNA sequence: TGCAGCGTTGACGGACAGTTTACGCTATCACGGAACACTGAAGCTTTCTTT.

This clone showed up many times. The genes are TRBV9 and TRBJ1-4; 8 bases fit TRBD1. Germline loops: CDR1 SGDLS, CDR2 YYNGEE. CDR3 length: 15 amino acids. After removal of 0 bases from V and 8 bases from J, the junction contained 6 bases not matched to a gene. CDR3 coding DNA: TGTGCCAGCAGCGTAGGCCCAGGGGGCAGGGAAAAACTGTTTTTT. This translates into CASSVGPGGREKLFF.

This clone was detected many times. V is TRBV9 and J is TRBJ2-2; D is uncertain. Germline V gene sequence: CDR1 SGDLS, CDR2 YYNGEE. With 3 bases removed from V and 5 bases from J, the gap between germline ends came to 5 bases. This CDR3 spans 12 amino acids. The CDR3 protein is CASSGGTGELFF. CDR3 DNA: TGTGCCAGCAGCGGAGGTACCGGGGAGCTGTTTTTT. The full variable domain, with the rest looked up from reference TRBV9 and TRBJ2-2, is DSGVTQTPKHLITATGQRVTLRCSPRSGDLSVYWYQQSLDQGLQFLIQYYNGEERAKGNILERFSAQQFPDLHSELNLSSLELGDSALYFCASSGGTGELFFGEGSRLTVL.

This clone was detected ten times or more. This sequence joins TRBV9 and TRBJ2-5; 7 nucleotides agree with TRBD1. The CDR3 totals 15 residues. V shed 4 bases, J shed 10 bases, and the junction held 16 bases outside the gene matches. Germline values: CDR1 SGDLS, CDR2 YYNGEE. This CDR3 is CASSPSRGTGVNQYF. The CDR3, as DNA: TGTGCCAGCAGCCCGAGCAGGGGGACCGGGGTGAACCAGTACTTC.

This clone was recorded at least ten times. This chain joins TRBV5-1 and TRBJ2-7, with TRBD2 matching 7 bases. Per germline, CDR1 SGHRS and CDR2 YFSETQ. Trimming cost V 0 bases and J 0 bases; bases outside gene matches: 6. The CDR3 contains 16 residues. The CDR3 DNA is TGCGCCAGCAGCTTGGCCGGGGGACTACCCTCCTACGAGCAGTACTTC. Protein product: CASSLAGGLPSYEQYF.

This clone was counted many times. In DNA form, the CDR3 reads TGTGCCATCAGGGACGCCGGACAGAGCTCTGGAAACACCATATATTTT. It encodes CAIRDAGQSSGNTIYF. The V gene is TRBV10-3, the J gene TRBJ1-3; a weak D match, TRBD1 (6 bases). The length of the CDR3 is 16 residues. Germline CDR1 ENHRY, CDR2 SYGVKD. The ends were cut back, 6 bases at V and 0 bases at J, with 15 bases in the middle.

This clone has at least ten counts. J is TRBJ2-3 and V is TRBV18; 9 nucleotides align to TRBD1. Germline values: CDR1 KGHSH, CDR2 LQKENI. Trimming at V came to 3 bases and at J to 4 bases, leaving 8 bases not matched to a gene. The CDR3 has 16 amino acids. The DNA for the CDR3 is TGTGCCAGCTCACCCCAACAGGGGGCGAGATCAGATACGCAGTATTTT. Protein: CASSPQQGARSDTQYF.

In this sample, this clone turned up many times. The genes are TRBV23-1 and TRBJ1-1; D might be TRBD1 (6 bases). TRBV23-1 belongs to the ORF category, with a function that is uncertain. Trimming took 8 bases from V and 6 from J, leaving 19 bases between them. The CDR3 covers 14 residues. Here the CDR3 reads CASGGAITKSEAFF. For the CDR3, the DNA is TGCGCCAGCGGGGGCGCAATCACAAAGTCTGAAGCTTTCTTT.

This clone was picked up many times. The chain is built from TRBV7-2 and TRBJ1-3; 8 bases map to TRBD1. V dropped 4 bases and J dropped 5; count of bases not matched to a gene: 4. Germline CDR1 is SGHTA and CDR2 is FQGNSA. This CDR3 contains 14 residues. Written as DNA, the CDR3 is TGTGCCAGCAGCTCCCGACAGGGGAGAAACACCATATATTTT. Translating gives CASSSRQGRNTIYF.

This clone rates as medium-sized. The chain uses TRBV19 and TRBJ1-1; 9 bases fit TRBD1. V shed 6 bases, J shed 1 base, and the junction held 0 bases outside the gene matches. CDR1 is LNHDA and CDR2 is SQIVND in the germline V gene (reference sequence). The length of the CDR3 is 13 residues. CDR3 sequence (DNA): TGTGCCAGTAGGGACAGGGGGAACACTGAAGCTTTCTTT. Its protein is CASRDRGNTEAFF. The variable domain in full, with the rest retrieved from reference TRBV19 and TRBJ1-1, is DGGITQSPKYLFRKEGQNVTLSCEQNLNHDAMYWYRQDPGQGLRLIYYSQIVNDFQKGDIAEGYSVSREKKESFPLTVTSAQKNPTAFYLCASRDRGNTEAFFGQGTRLTVV.

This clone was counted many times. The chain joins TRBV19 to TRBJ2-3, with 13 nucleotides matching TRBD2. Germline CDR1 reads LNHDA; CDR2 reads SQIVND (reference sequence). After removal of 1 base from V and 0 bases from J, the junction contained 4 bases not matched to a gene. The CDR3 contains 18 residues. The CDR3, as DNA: TGTGCCAGTAGTATAGGACTAGCGGGAGGTACTAGCACAGATACGCAGTATTTT. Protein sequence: CASSIGLAGGTSTDTQYF. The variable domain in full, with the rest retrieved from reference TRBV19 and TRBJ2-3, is DGGITQSPKYLFRKEGQNVTLSCEQNLNHDAMYWYRQDPGQGLRLIYYSQIVNDFQKGDIAEGYSVSREKKESFPLTVTSAQKNPTAFYLCASSIGLAGGTSTDTQYFGPGTRLTVL.

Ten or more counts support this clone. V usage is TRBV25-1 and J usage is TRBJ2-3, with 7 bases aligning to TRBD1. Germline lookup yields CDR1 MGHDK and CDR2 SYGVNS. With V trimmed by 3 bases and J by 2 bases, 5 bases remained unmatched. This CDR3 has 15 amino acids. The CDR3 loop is CASSDRDRFTDTQYF. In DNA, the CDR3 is TGTGCCAGCAGTGACCGGGACAGATTCACAGATACGCAGTATTTT.

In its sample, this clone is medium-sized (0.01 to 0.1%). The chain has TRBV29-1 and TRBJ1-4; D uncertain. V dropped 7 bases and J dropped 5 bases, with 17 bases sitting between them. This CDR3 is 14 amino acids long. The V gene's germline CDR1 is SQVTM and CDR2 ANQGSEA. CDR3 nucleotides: TGCAGCGCCAACTCAGGCACCGGCAATGAAAAACTGTTTTTT. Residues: CSANSGTGNEKLFF.

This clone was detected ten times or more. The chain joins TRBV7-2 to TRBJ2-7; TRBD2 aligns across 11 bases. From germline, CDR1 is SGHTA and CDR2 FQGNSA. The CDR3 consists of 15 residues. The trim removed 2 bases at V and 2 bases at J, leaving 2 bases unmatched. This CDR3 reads CASSLIAGGPYEQYF. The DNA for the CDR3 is TGTGCCAGCAGCTTAATAGCGGGAGGGCCCTACGAGCAGTACTTC.

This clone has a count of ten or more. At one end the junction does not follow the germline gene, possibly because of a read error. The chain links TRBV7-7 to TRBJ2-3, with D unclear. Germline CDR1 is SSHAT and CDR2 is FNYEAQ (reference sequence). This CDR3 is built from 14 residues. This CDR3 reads CASSLGLSTDTQYF. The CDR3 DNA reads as TGTGCTAGCAGCTTGGGCCTTAGCACAGATACGCAGTATTTT.